Listed below are T cell receptor beta chains from one sample, sequenced in a study of vaccination and CD4 T cells after COVID-19. The antigens of these receptors remain unknown. TCRdb recomputed calls from the PCR reads with MiXCR, one row per CDR3 protein. The sample holds tens of thousands of distinct CDR3 sequences, 25% to 30% seen once. Material: CD4+ T cells from blood, cultured in vitro, obtained about 7 months after SARS-CoV-2 vaccination. All receptors come from a human donor who had recovered from COVID-19. Both conserved end residues are part of each CDR3. The D gene is left open where the match is weak. A clone size is listed for some rows: how often the clone was seen (once, few, many), or a class if it is expanded.

clone size: .
V gene: TRBV20-1
D gene: TRBD2
J gene: TRBJ2-1
CDR3 DNA: TGCAGCGCCAGACCCGGACTAGCTAGGGATGAGCAGTTCTTC
CDR3 protein: CSARPGLARDEQFF

clone size: few
V gene: TRBV28
D gene: TRBD2
J gene: TRBJ2-1
CDR3 DNA: TGTGCCAGCAGTTTGCCCGGACTAGCGGGAGGGGGAAATGAGCAGTTCTTC
CDR3 protein: CASSLPGLAGGGNEQFF

clone size: few
V gene: TRBV19
D gene: TRBD2
J gene: TRBJ2-3
CDR3 DNA: TGTGCCACCTCCCGACGGGAGACTAGCGGGAGCGGCACAGATACGCAGTATTTT
CDR3 protein: CATSRRETSGSGTDTQYF

clone size: .
V gene: TRBV6-1
D gene: .
J gene: TRBJ2-7
CDR3 DNA: TGTGCCAGCAGCAGGTATAGCTCCTACGAGCAGTACTTC
CDR3 protein: CASSRYSSYEQYF

clone size: .
V gene: TRBV7-2
D gene: .
J gene: TRBJ2-6
CDR3 DNA: TGTGCCAGCAGTCAAGGGGGCTCTGGGGCCAACGTCCTGACTTTC
CDR3 protein: CASSQGGSGANVLTF

clone size: once
V gene: TRBV29-1
D gene: .
J gene: TRBJ1-1
CDR3 DNA: TGCAGCGTTGGACGGACGAACACTGAAGCTTTCTTT
CDR3 protein: CSVGRTNTEAFF

clone size: .
V gene: TRBV6-4
D gene: TRBD2
J gene: TRBJ2-1
CDR3 DNA: TGTGCCAGCAGTGATCTAGCGGGAGGGGAATACAATGAGCAGTTCTTC
CDR3 protein: CASSDLAGGEYNEQFF

clone size: few
V gene: TRBV7-6
D gene: .
J gene: TRBJ2-5
CDR3 DNA: TGTGCCAGCAGCTTATTACGGCAAGAGACCCAGTACTTC
CDR3 protein: CASSLLRQETQYF

clone size: .
V gene: TRBV7-2
D gene: .
J gene: TRBJ2-3
CDR3 DNA: TGTGCCAGCACCGCACCCCCTGGCCGATCCACAGATACGCAGTATTTT
CDR3 protein: CASTAPPGRSTDTQYF

clone size: few
V gene: TRBV7-2
D gene: .
J gene: TRBJ1-2
CDR3 DNA: TGTGCCAGCAGCTACCAGGGGAGACAAAGCTATGGCTACACCTTC
CDR3 protein: CASSYQGRQSYGYTF

clone size: .
V gene: TRBV30
D gene: .
J gene: TRBJ1-6
CDR3 DNA: TGTGCCTGGGGGGGCCGGACGCACGATTCACCCCTCCACTTT
CDR3 protein: CAWGGRTHDSPLHF

clone size: few
V gene: TRBV12-2
D gene: .
J gene: TRBJ2-7
CDR3 DNA: TGTGCAAGTCGGGAGGACCAACGGGAGCAGTACTTC
CDR3 protein: CASREDQREQYF

clone size: few
V gene: TRBV20-1
D gene: .
J gene: TRBJ2-3
CDR3 DNA: TGCAGTGCTGAGGACCAGGACACAGATACGCAGTATTTT
CDR3 protein: CSAEDQDTDTQYF

clone size: medium-sized
V gene: TRBV15
D gene: TRBD1
J gene: TRBJ2-5
CDR3 DNA: TGTGCCACCAGCAGAGATGGCAGGGGGCGACGCGAGACCCAGTACTTC
CDR3 protein: CATSRDGRGRRETQYF

clone size: once
V gene: TRBV28
D gene: TRBD2
J gene: TRBJ2-3
CDR3 DNA: TGTGCCAGCAGTTTATACTCACTAGCGGGCACAGATACGCAGTATTTT
CDR3 protein: CASSLYSLAGTDTQYF

clone size: .
V gene: TRBV28
D gene: .
J gene: TRBJ1-2
CDR3 DNA: TGTGCCAGCAACACGAGACCCTATGGCTACACCTTC
CDR3 protein: CASNTRPYGYTF

clone size: few
V gene: TRBV7-2
D gene: .
J gene: TRBJ2-5
CDR3 DNA: TGTGCCAGCAGCTTATACCAAGAGACCCAGTACTTC
CDR3 protein: CASSLYQETQYF

clone size: few
V gene: TRBV28
D gene: TRBD1
J gene: TRBJ2-3
CDR3 DNA: TGTGCCAGCACCTCAGGGGGAGTTGAAGCAGATACGCAGTATTTT
CDR3 protein: CASTSGGVEADTQYF

clone size: many
V gene: TRBV20-1
D gene: .
J gene: TRBJ2-7
CDR3 DNA: TGCAGTGCTAGCGCGGGGGCAGAAAGCTCCTACGAGCAGTACTTC
CDR3 protein: CSASAGAESSYEQYF

clone size: many
V gene: TRBV20-1
D gene: .
J gene: TRBJ2-5
CDR3 DNA: TGCAGTGCACCCCTGGCCCAAGAGACCCAGTACTTC
CDR3 protein: CSAPLAQETQYF

clone size: .
V gene: TRBV6-2/TRBV6-3
D gene: .
J gene: TRBJ2-3
CDR3 DNA: TGTGCCAGCAACCGCAGGCCAGATACGCAGTATTTT
CDR3 protein: CASNRRPDTQYF

clone size: .
V gene: TRBV28
D gene: TRBD1
J gene: TRBJ2-7
CDR3 DNA: TGTGCCAGCACCCTGACAGGGGGCGAGTACGAGCAGTACTTC
CDR3 protein: CASTLTGGEYEQYF

clone size: .
V gene: TRBV28
D gene: .
J gene: TRBJ2-1
CDR3 DNA: TGTGCCAGCAGTTTATGGGGGAGCTCCTACAATGAGCAGTTCTTC
CDR3 protein: CASSLWGSSYNEQFF

clone size: .
V gene: TRBV6-5
D gene: .
J gene: TRBJ2-7
CDR3 DNA: TGTGCCAGCAGTTACTCGAGTGGCCCTAGCTCCTACGAGCAGTACTTC
CDR3 protein: CASSYSSGPSSYEQYF

clone size: .
V gene: TRBV7-2
D gene: TRBD2
J gene: TRBJ2-2
CDR3 DNA: TGTGCCAGTCCTAGCGGGAATCAAAACACCGGGGAGCTGTTTTTT
CDR3 protein: CASPSGNQNTGELFF

clone size: .
V gene: TRBV7-6
D gene: .
J gene: TRBJ1-1
CDR3 DNA: TGTGCCAGCAGCTTAGTCACAGGGAATGAAGCTTTCTTT
CDR3 protein: CASSLVTGNEAFF

clone size: many
V gene: TRBV7-2
D gene: .
J gene: TRBJ2-5
CDR3 DNA: TGTGCCAGCAGCTTACTGTCCCAGACCCAGTACTTC
CDR3 protein: CASSLLSQTQYF

clone size: medium-sized
V gene: TRBV20-1
D gene: TRBD2
J gene: TRBJ2-5
CDR3 DNA: TGCAGTGCTAGAGATCCTAGCGGACGAGAGACCCAGTACTTC
CDR3 protein: CSARDPSGRETQYF

clone size: many
V gene: TRBV7-2
D gene: TRBD2
J gene: TRBJ2-5
CDR3 DNA: TGTGCCAGCAGCGCGCGCCCCACTAGCGGGAGGGGGGAGACCCAGTACTTC
CDR3 protein: CASSARPTSGRGETQYF

clone size: .
V gene: TRBV7-9
D gene: .
J gene: TRBJ2-7
CDR3 DNA: TGTGCCAGCGTGGAGGGCCCTTCCTACGAGCAGTACTTC
CDR3 protein: CASVEGPSYEQYF

clone size: few
V gene: TRBV7-2
D gene: .
J gene: TRBJ1-1
CDR3 DNA: TGTGCCAGCAGCTTAGCCGGGACAACTAACACTGAAGCTTTCTTT
CDR3 protein: CASSLAGTTNTEAFF

clone size: few
V gene: TRBV20-1
D gene: .
J gene: TRBJ2-1
CDR3 DNA: TGCAGTGCAAGCCTTAGCGGACCCAACAATGAGCAGTTCTTC
CDR3 protein: CSASLSGPNNEQFF

clone size: .
V gene: TRBV2
D gene: .
J gene: TRBJ2-7
CDR3 DNA: TGTGCCAGCAGAGTCTCCTACGAGCAGTACTTC
CDR3 protein: CASRVSYEQYF

clone size: once
V gene: TRBV14
D gene: .
J gene: TRBJ2-7
CDR3 DNA: TGTGCCAGCAGCCAAGATTCGGGGCAGCGAGGCTACGAGCAGTACTTC
CDR3 protein: CASSQDSGQRGYEQYF

clone size: few
V gene: TRBV20-1
D gene: TRBD2
J gene: TRBJ2-1
CDR3 DNA: TGCAGTGCCCCGGGACTAGCGGGAGCCGGTGAGCAGTTCTTC
CDR3 protein: CSAPGLAGAGEQFF

clone size: few
V gene: TRBV7-3
D gene: .
J gene: TRBJ1-1
CDR3 DNA: TGTGCCAGCAGCGTGTCAGAAGGCACTGAAGCTTTCTTT
CDR3 protein: CASSVSEGTEAFF

clone size: .
V gene: TRBV9
D gene: TRBD2
J gene: TRBJ2-5
CDR3 DNA: TGTGCCAGCAGCGCGGGACTAGCAGGGGAGACCCGGTACTTC
CDR3 protein: CASSAGLAGETRYF

clone size: .
V gene: TRBV2
D gene: TRBD1
J gene: TRBJ1-2
CDR3 DNA: TGTGCCAGCAGGAATCAGGGGGGGTTCAGCTATGGCTACACCTTC
CDR3 protein: CASRNQGGFSYGYTF

clone size: once
V gene: TRBV18
D gene: TRBD1
J gene: TRBJ2-3
CDR3 DNA: TGTGCCAGCTCACCCCGGACAGGGACTAGCACAGATACGCAGTATTTT
CDR3 protein: CASSPRTGTSTDTQYF

clone size: .
V gene: TRBV20-1
D gene: .
J gene: TRBJ2-7
CDR3 DNA: TGCAGTGCTAGAGGGTCGGCGGGACTCTCCTACGAGCAGTACTTC
CDR3 protein: CSARGSAGLSYEQYF

clone size: .
V gene: TRBV18
D gene: .
J gene: TRBJ2-5
CDR3 DNA: TGTGCCAGCTCACCACGAGAAGAGACCCAGTACTTC
CDR3 protein: CASSPREETQYF

clone size: few
V gene: TRBV6-1
D gene: .
J gene: TRBJ2-7
CDR3 DNA: TGTGCCAGCAGGTGGTTTCTTGAGGAGGACTACGAGCAGTACTTC
CDR3 protein: CASRWFLEEDYEQYF

clone size: .
V gene: TRBV6-4
D gene: .
J gene: TRBJ1-5
CDR3 DNA: TGTGCCAGCCACTCCGGGGGGGGCAATCAGCCCCAGCATTTT
CDR3 protein: CASHSGGGNQPQHF

clone size: few
V gene: TRBV28
D gene: .
J gene: TRBJ1-2
CDR3 DNA: TGTGCCAGCAGCATGGGTGGGCGCGGCTATGGCTACACCTTC
CDR3 protein: CASSMGGRGYGYTF

clone size: few
V gene: TRBV29-1
D gene: .
J gene: TRBJ2-7
CDR3 DNA: TGCAGCGTTGAATCGACGGGTCTGTACGAGCAGTACTTC
CDR3 protein: CSVESTGLYEQYF

clone size: few
V gene: TRBV28
D gene: .
J gene: TRBJ2-2
CDR3 DNA: TGTGCCAGCAAGGACTACACCGGGGAGCTGTTTTTT
CDR3 protein: CASKDYTGELFF